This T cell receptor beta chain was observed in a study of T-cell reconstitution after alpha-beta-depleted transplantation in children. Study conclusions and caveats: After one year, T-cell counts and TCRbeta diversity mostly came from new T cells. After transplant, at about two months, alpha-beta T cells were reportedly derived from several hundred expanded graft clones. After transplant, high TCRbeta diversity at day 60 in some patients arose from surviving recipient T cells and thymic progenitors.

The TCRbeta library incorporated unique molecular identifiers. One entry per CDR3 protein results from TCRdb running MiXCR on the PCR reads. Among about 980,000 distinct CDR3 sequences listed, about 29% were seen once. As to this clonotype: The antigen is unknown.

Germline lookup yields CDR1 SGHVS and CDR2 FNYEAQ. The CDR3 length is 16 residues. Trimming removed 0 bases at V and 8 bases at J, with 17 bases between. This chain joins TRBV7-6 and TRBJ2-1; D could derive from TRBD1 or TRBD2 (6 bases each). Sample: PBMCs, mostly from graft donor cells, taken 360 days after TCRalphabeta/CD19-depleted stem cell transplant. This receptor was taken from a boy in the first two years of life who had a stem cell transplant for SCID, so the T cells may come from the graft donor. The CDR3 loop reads CASSLATGASSYEQFF. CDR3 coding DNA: TGTGCCAGCAGCTTAGCTACGGGGGCCTCCAGCTATGAGCAGTTCTTC. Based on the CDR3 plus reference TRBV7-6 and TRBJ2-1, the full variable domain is GAGVSQSPRYKVTKRGQDVALRCDPISGHVSLYWYRQALGQGPEFLTYFNYEAQQDKSGLPNDRFSAERPEGSISTLTIQRTEQRDSAMYRCASSLATGASSYEQFFGPGTRLTVL.